These T cell receptor beta chains were read from a single sample in a study of vaccination and CD4 T cells after COVID-19. These receptors' targets are unknown. TCRdb reprocessed the PCR reads via MiXCR and lists one record per CDR3 protein. The sample contains under 15,000 distinct CDR3 sequences, 74% of which appear only once. What was sequenced was CD4+ T cells from blood, cultured in vitro. These receptors were obtained from a human donor who had recovered from COVID-19. CDR3s include the opening cysteine and the closing phenylalanine or tryptophan. D genes are given only for firm matches. The size entry is marked missing in some rows and otherwise reads once, few, many or a size class.

D gene | J gene | clone size | V gene | CDR3 DNA | CDR3 protein
. | TRBJ2-7 | . | TRBV7-2 | TGTGCCAGCAGCCCGGGACGACACTACGAGCAGTACTTC | CASSPGRHYEQYF
TRBD1 | TRBJ1-5 | . | TRBV30 | TGTGCCTGGGGAACAGGGGGGGTGAATCAGCCCCAGCATTTT | CAWGTGGVNQPQHF
TRBD1 | TRBJ1-6 | . | TRBV20-1 | TGCAGTGCTTGGGACAGGGGGGAAGTTGGTAATTCACCCCTCCACTTT | CSAWDRGEVGNSPLHF
. | TRBJ2-7 | . | TRBV6-1 | TGTGCCAGCAGTGAATTTCGGGGACGGTCCTCCTACGAGCAGTACTTC | CASSEFRGRSSYEQYF
. | TRBJ1-2 | . | TRBV5-6 | TGTGCCAGCAGCTTGGCCGTATCAGGGCTTAACTATGGCTACACCTTC | CASSLAVSGLNYGYTF
TRBD2 | TRBJ2-7 | large | TRBV27 | TGTGCCAGCAGTTTACGGGAGGGGTACGAGCAGTACTTC | CASSLREGYEQYF
. | TRBJ2-2 | . | TRBV7-9 | TGTGCCAGCAGCGTAGGACAAGGCACCGGGGAGCTGTTTTTT | CASSVGQGTGELFF
. | TRBJ2-1 | once | TRBV28 | TGTGCCAGCAGTTTAAGGGGATTCGGACGGAACTCCTACAATGAGCAGTTCTTC | CASSLRGFGRNSYNEQFF
TRBD1 | TRBJ1-1 | . | TRBV10-1 | TGCGCCAGCAGTGAGTCGGGGACAGGGATGAACACTGAAGCTTTCTTT | CASSESGTGMNTEAFF
. | TRBJ1-5 | . | TRBV6-1 | TGTGCCAGCAGTGAAGCGCGGGGGAGAGTACTGAATCAGCCCCAGCATTTT | CASSEARGRVLNQPQHF
. | TRBJ1-5 | . | TRBV7-3 | TGTGCCAGCAGCTTAAGTTTAGGGTTGCGCAATCAGCCCCAGCATTTT | CASSLSLGLRNQPQHF
. | TRBJ1-3 | . | TRBV2 | TGTGCCAGCAGGGACGGCAGGGCTGCTGGAAACACCATATATTTT | CASRDGRAAGNTIYF
. | TRBJ2-2 | . | TRBV11-1 | TGTGCCAGCAGATACCTTAGTTCAGGGACGGCGACCGGGGAGCTGTTTTTT | CASRYLSSGTATGELFF
. | TRBJ1-2 | . | TRBV15 | TGTGCCACCAGCAGAGATAGAAGACGATGGAGATCCAACATCGCGGAGGGCTACACCTTC | CATSRDRRRWRSNIAEGYTF
. | TRBJ1-6 | . | TRBV7-9 | TGTGCCAGCAGCCCAGGGAACTCCTATAATTCACCCCTCCACTTT | CASSPGNSYNSPLHF
. | TRBJ2-3 | . | TRBV24-1 | TGTGCCACCAGTGTCGGTAGGGAGGATACGCAGTATTTT | CATSVGREDTQYF
. | TRBJ1-4 | once | TRBV24-1 | TGTGCCACCCTGGGAGGGCGGGAAGAAAAACTGTTTTTT | CATLGGREEKLFF
. | TRBJ1-1 | . | TRBV20-1 | TGCAGTGCCGTAACGGGGGCGAACACTGAAGCTTTCTTT | CSAVTGANTEAFF
TRBD1 | TRBJ1-1 | few | TRBV20-1 | TGCAGTGCTAGTAGGGGACAGCTGAACACTGAAGCTTTCTTT | CSASRGQLNTEAFF
. | TRBJ2-1 | . | TRBV7-2 | TGTGCCAGCAGCTCCGGGACTCCCCTTAGTGAGCAGTTCTTC | CASSSGTPLSEQFF
. | TRBJ1-6 | . | TRBV7-2 | TGTGCCAGCAGTGACAATTCACCCCTCCACTTT | CASSDNSPLHF
. | TRBJ2-1 | . | TRBV20-1 | TGCAGTGCTAGAAGCGGGCCAACCTACAATGAGCAGTTCTTC | CSARSGPTYNEQFF
TRBD1 | TRBJ2-1 | . | TRBV7-9 | TGTGCCAGCAGCCCGCCAGCCACGGGACAGTACAATGAGCAGTTCTTC | CASSPPATGQYNEQFF
TRBD2 | TRBJ2-4 | . | TRBV10-1 | TGCGCCAGCAGTGAGCCGGCCTCTAGCGGGAGTTCAAACATTCAGTACTTC | CASSEPASSGSSNIQYF
. | TRBJ1-1 | . | TRBV7-2 | TGTGCCAGCAGCTTAAGTGGGGGTATCACTGAAGCTTTCTTT | CASSLSGGITEAFF
TRBD1 | TRBJ2-5 | . | TRBV19 | TGTGCCAGTAGTAGGACAGGGGGCATGGAGACCCAGTACTTC | CASSRTGGMETQYF
. | TRBJ2-5 | few | TRBV7-9 | TGTGCCAGCGGCCGGGACCCGCGAGAGACCCAGTACTTC | CASGRDPRETQYF
. | TRBJ1-2 | . | TRBV7-2 | TGTGCCGTGAGGGGCGACCCAGCTTTTCATGGCTACACCTTC | CAVRGDPAFHGYTF
TRBD1 | TRBJ1-5 | . | TRBV6-5 | TGTGCCAGCAGTTACCACAGGGGGGGCAATCAGCCCCAGCATTTT | CASSYHRGGNQPQHF
. | TRBJ1-5 | . | TRBV7-9 | TGTGCCAGCAGCTCTCAGGGGAATCAGCCCCAGCATTTT | CASSSQGNQPQHF
TRBD2 | TRBJ2-2 | . | TRBV20-1 | TGCAGTGCTCCCCACCGGGGGGCGAACACCGGGGAGCTGTTTTTT | CSAPHRGANTGELFF
. | TRBJ1-5 | medium-sized | TRBV20-1 | TGCAGTGCTCCCCCGGACACCGTGGGACAGCCCCAGCATTTT | CSAPPDTVGQPQHF
. | TRBJ2-3 | . | TRBV18 | TGTGCCAGCTCACCACGTCTCAGGGAGGCAGATACGCAGTATTTT | CASSPRLREADTQYF
. | TRBJ1-6 | large | TRBV20-1 | TGCACCTCCAAGACGAGTACCAATTCACCCCTCCACTTT | CTSKTSTNSPLHF
. | TRBJ1-6 | few | TRBV30 | TGTGCCTGGACTAGGGGTGTGGGCTCACCCCTCCACTTT | CAWTRGVGSPLHF
. | TRBJ2-7 | . | TRBV7-2 | TGTGCCAGCAGCTTATCTTGGTGGTCCTCCTACGAGCAGTACTTC | CASSLSWWSSYEQYF
TRBD1 | TRBJ1-6 | . | TRBV20-1 | TGCAGTGCTAAGACAGGGAATAATTCACCCCTCCACTTT | CSAKTGNNSPLHF
. | TRBJ1-5 | . | TRBV7-2 | TGTGCCAGCAGCTTAGAGAGCCAGGTTTTCAATCAGCCCCAGCATTTT | CASSLESQVFNQPQHF
TRBD1 | TRBJ1-1 | few | TRBV6-1 | TGTGCCAGCAGTGAACCCACAGGGGGCATCAAAGCTTTCTTT | CASSEPTGGIKAFF
TRBD1 | TRBJ1-5 | . | TRBV2 | TGTGCCAGCACTCTGACAGGGCTGGGTCAGCCCCAGCATTTT | CASTLTGLGQPQHF
TRBD1 | TRBJ2-3 | . | TRBV10-3 | TGTGCCAGCGGACAGGTGAGCACAGATACGCAGTATTTT | CASGQVSTDTQYF
. | TRBJ2-6 | . | TRBV7-2 | TGTGCCAGCAGCTTAGTTGGCAACTCTGGGGCCAACGTCCTGACTTTC | CASSLVGNSGANVLTF
. | TRBJ2-3 | . | TRBV20-1 | TGCAGTGCCCCCCCGACGGGTCACGCTGATACGCAGTATTTT | CSAPPTGHADTQYF
. | TRBJ1-6 | . | TRBV6-5 | TGTGCCAGCAGTTTCGATGTTGGTTCACCCCTCCACTTT | CASSFDVGSPLHF
. | TRBJ1-2 | . | TRBV28 | TGTGCCAGCAGTTTATCTAACTATGGCTACACCTTC | CASSLSNYGYTF
TRBD1 | TRBJ1-2 | . | TRBV6-1 | TGTGCCAGCAGACCTACCGGGACAGGGGGCTTCAGGGGCTACACCTTC | CASRPTGTGGFRGYTF
. | TRBJ1-3 | . | TRBV2 | TGTGCCAGCCTAGGGGAACTCGGAAACACCATATATTTT | CASLGELGNTIYF
. | TRBJ1-1 | . | TRBV7-8 | TGTGCCAGCAGCTTAGGTCTGACAGCGAACACTGAAGCTTTCTTT | CASSLGLTANTEAFF
TRBD2 | TRBJ2-7 | . | TRBV24-1 | TGTGCCACCAGTGCCATTACGACTAGCGGGGGGCTTCCTTCCTACGAGCAGTACTTC | CATSAITTSGGLPSYEQYF
TRBD1 | TRBJ1-2 | . | TRBV5-1 | TGCGCCAGCAGCTTGACAGGGGGCAACTATGGCTACACCTTC | CASSLTGGNYGYTF
. | TRBJ2-5 | . | TRBV11-2 | TGTGCCAGCAGCCTCCAGGGAGGAGAGACCCAGTACTTC | CASSLQGGETQYF
. | TRBJ1-1 | . | TRBV6-5 | TGTGCCAGCAGTTACAGCGAATTGTTAGCTGAAGCTTTCTTT | CASSYSELLAEAFF
. | TRBJ1-5 | . | TRBV20-1 | TGCAGTGCGGTTTCGGGGGGAGCTAGCGGTAATCAGCCCCAGCATTTT | CSAVSGGASGNQPQHF
TRBD1 | TRBJ1-2 | . | TRBV27 | TGTGCCAGCAGTTTAAGTTACGGACAGGACTATGGCTACACCTTC | CASSLSYGQDYGYTF
. | TRBJ2-1 | . | TRBV5-1 | TGCGCCAGCTCAATCCCGGGAGAAGTACAGTTCTTC | CASSIPGEVQFF